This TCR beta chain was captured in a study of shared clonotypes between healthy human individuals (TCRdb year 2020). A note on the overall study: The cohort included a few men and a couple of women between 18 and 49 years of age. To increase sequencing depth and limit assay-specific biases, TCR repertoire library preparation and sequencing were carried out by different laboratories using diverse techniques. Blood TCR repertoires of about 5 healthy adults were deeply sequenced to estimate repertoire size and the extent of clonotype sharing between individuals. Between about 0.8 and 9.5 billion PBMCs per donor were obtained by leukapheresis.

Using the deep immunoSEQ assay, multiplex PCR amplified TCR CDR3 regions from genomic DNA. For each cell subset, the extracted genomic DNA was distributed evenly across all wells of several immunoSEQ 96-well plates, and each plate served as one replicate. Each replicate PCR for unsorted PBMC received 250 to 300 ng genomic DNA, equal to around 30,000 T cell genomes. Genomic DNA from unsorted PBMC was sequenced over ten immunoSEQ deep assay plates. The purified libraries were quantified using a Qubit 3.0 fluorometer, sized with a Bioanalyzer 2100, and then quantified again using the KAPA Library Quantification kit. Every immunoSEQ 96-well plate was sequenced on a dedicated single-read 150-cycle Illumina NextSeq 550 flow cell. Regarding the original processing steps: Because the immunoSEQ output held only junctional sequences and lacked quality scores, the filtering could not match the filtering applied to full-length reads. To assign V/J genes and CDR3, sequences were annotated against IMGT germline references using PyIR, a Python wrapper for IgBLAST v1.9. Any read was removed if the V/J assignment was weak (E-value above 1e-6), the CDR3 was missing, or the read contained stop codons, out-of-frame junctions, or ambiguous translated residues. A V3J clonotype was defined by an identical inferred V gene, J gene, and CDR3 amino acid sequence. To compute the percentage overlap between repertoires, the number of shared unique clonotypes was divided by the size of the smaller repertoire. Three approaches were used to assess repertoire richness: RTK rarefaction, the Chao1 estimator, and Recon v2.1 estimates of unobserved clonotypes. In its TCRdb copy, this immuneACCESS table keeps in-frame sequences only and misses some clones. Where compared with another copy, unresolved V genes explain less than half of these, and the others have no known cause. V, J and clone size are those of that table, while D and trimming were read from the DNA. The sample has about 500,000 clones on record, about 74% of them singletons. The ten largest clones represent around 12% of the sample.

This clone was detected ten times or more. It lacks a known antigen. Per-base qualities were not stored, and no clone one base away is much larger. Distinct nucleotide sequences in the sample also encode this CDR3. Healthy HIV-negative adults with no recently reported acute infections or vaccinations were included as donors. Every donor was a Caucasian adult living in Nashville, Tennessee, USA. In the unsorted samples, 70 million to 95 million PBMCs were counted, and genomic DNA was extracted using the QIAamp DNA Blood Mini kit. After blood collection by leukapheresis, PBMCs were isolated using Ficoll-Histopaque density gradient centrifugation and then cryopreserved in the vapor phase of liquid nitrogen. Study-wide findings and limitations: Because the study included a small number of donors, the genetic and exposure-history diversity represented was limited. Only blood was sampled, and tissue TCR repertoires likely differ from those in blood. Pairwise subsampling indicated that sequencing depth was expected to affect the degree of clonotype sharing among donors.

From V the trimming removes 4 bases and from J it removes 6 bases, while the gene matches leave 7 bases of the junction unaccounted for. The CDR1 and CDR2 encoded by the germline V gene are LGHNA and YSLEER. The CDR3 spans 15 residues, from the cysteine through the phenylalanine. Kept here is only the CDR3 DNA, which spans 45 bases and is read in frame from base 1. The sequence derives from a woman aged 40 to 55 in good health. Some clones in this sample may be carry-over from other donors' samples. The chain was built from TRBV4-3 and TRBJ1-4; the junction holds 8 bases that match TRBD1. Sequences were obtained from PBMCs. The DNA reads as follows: TGCGCCAGCAGCCCAACAGGGGGTTGGGATGAAAAACTGTTTTTT. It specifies CASSPTGGWDEKLFF.